A single sample gave rise to the 2 T cell receptor beta chains below, sequenced in a study of regulatory T cells in long-lasting Graves disease. Time point given: newly diagnosed GD, antithyroid drugs for less than 3 months. Making the TCR library involved RNA that had been extracted from PBMCs. CDR3 regions were amplified by Arm-PCR using iRepertoire HTBI primers to build TCR beta libraries. MiXCR, applied by TCRdb to the multiplex PCR reads, yields one record per CDR3 protein. The repertoire holds some 400,000 distinct CDR3 sequences, with 14% to 15% as singletons. The data were also submitted as part of a second study, on T cells in Graves' hyperthyroidism and ophthalmopathy.

The sequencing here drew on peripheral blood mononuclear cells (PBMCs), taken at new diagnosis, from a patient treated with antithyroid drugs. These receptors all come from a woman aged 25 to 39 with Graves disease.

This clonotype has ten or more counts. J is TRBJ2-1 and V is TRBV28; 7 bases fit TRBD1. Germline CDR1 is MDHEN and CDR2 is SYDVKM. J gave up 6 bases and V 4 bases, and 6 bases lay outside the gene matches. CDR3 size: 14 residues. The CDR3 region has the DNA TGTGCCAGCAGTTCCCGGACAGGACTCAATGAGCAGTTCTTC. Protein: CASSSRTGLNEQFF.

This clonotype was found a few times. The chain combines TRBV4-1 with TRBJ2-5; 7 bases map to TRBD2. The CDR3 consists of 15 residues. J gave up 1 base and V 1 base, and 3 bases lay outside the gene matches. Germline CDR1 reads MGHRA; CDR2 reads YSYEKL. CDR3 coding DNA: TGCGCCAGCAGCCAAGGTGGGGGGGTCCAAGAGACCCAGTACTTC. Its translation is CASSQGGGVQETQYF.